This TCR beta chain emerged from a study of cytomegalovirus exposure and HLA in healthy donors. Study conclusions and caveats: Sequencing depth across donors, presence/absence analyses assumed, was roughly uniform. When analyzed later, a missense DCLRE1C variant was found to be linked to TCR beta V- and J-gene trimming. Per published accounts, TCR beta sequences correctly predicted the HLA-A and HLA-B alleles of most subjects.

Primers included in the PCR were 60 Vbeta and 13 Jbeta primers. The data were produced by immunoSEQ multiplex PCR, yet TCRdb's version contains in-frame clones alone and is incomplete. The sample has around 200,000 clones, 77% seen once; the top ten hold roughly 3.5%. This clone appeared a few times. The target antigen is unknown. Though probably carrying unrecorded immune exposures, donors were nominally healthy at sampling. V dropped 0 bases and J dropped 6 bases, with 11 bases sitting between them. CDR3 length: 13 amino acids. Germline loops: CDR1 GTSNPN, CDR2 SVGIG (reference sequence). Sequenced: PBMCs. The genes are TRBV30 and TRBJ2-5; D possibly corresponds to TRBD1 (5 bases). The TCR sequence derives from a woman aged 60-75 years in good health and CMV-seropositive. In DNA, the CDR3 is TGTGCCTGGAGTGTCCAGGGTCAGAAGACCCAGTACTTC. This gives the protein CAWSVQGQKTQYF.